Detailed here is one T cell receptor beta chain. What it binds is unknown. In germline, CDR1 is MNHGY, CDR2 SVAAGI. The V and J ends lost 2 bases and 5 bases, in that order; junction bases with no gene match: 7. This CDR3 region has 15 residues. This sample is drawn from a study of cytomegalovirus exposure and HLA in healthy donors. The study, taken as a whole, reports: Cytomegalovirus status was reportedly diagnosed by the classifier with high specificity and sensitivity.

It was with 60 Vbeta and 13 Jbeta primers that the PCR ran. Sequenced by immunoSEQ multiplex PCR; TCRdb stores in-frame clones only, minus some. The profile shows 150,000 to 200,000 clones, 75% of them singletons. The sequence was collected from a man aged 18 to 29 in good health and CMV-seropositive. The chain carries TRBV6-9 and TRBJ1-1; TRBD1 matches at 8 bases. Sequenced sample: PBMCs. The DNA of the CDR3 is TGTGCCAGCAGTTATAGTCAGGGGGCTGGGACTGAAGCTTTCTTT. This gives the protein CASSYSQGAGTEAFF.